The sequence of this T cell receptor beta chain was determined in a study of T cells in Graves' hyperthyroidism and ophthalmopathy (dated by TCRdb to between 2019 and 2020). About the full investigation: Peripheral blood was sampled at the time of initial diagnosis, prior to any treatment. To identify distinguishing TCR V-J signatures, a discovery cohort of 100 patients was used, comprising 40 to 45 with Graves' ophthalmopathy and around 57 with stable Graves' hyperthyroidism. An independent validation cohort of 18 to 20 hyperthyroidism patients and more than 15 patients who later progressed to ophthalmopathy tested prospective prediction of ophthalmopathy. The 100 or so discovery patients were randomly divided into training and test sets at a 7:3 ratio. Thyroid tissue and blood T-cell repertoires from six or seven Graves' hyperthyroidism patients were also compared in the study. Following sampling, methimazole starting at 30 mg daily was given to hyperthyroidism patients, and high-dose intravenous methylprednisolone was given to ophthalmopathy patients. TCR Vbeta CDR3 sequencing of 130 to 150 peripheral blood samples (over 40 ophthalmopathy, 75 hyperthyroidism and approximately 17 progressor patients) is reported in the paper. Findings and caveats that apply to the study as a whole: Most expanded thyroid clonotypes (frequency above 0.001) were also detected in blood, a finding suggesting that blood repertoires may reflect thyroid immune responses. In cross-validation, a model built on a 13 V-J signature told ophthalmopathy apart from stable hyperthyroidism with 87.88% sensitivity and around 83% specificity, and in testing the same model reached 80%/75%. In validation, progression to ophthalmopathy was predicted by the model with 65% to 71% sensitivity and roughly 76% specificity, a median of approximately 7.1 months before onset. Sample size was not statistically predetermined, and investigators were not blinded to group allocation.

Stable Graves' hyperthyroidism was defined as the absence of progression to ophthalmopathy over 18 months of follow-up. The hyperthyroidism patients were between 18 and 65 years old and newly diagnosed, with a disease duration of less than 2 months. The study excluded patients with uncontrolled infections, other autoimmune diseases, pregnancy or lactation. Diagnoses were based on clinical symptoms, serum thyroxine and TRAb, thyroid ultrasound and orbital computed tomography. PBMCs were isolated from 8 to 10 ml of fresh peripheral blood by Ficoll-Paque density gradient centrifugation. Total RNA was extracted using Trizol reagent, and RNA quality was assessed on an Agilent 2100 Bioanalyzer. CDR1 and CDR2 (MNHEY, SVGAGI) derive from the germline V gene. Including the terminal cysteine and phenylalanine, the CDR3 comprises 18 residues. Of the read, only the CDR3 DNA is kept; its 54 bases are in frame from base 1. The V end gives up 0 bases and the J end 5 bases, leaving 14 bases in the junction not matched to a gene.

Comment on this clonotype: Its antigen is not yet known. Base qualities are missing; no much larger clone stands one base away.

TCR beta CDR3 regions were amplified from RNA transcripts. A first-round RT-PCR of the TCR CDR3 used the HTBI primer set with the Qiagen OneStep RT-PCR kit. A second multiplex PCR round built the libraries, followed by size selection and purification. Paired-end sequencing of the libraries was performed with 100 bp reads on an Illumina HiSeq2000. The original methods were these. SOAPnuke was used to process the raw data, throwing out any read that contained adapters or uncalled bases, had a mean Phred below 15, or lacked an exact constant-primer or identifier match. COPE v1.2.5 was used to merge the high-quality paired reads, and each unique nucleotide sequence was defined as a clonotype. Clonotypes were aligned to IMGT TRBV, TRBD and TRBJ reference segments using MiTCR v1.1. The analysis was restricted to V-J combinations with a frequency above 0.0001, which together covered roughly 99% of the repertoires. A TCS score was defined as the ratio of F50 (clonal expansion) to E x V (chaos), with BLOSUM62-based TCRdist applied between CDR3 peptides within each V-J. Welch's t-statistics and random forest reduced several hundred V-J features to 13, which were used in a naive Bayes classifier (R e1071). The public reads were run again by TCRdb, first through fastp at Q25 and then through MiXCR, and only productive beta chains were kept. All rows with the same CDR3 protein become a single entry with the most common DNA and genes. The V and J calls and clone size are TCRdb's, not the authors'. Recorded for this sample are under 400,000 distinct CDR3 sequences; around a quarter of them occurred a single time. The leading ten clones occupy roughly 70% of the sample.

The chain links TRBV6-5 with TRBJ2-7, with 9 bases aligning to TRBD2. This sequence originates from a man aged 50 to 59 with Graves' hyperthyroidism. The sequenced sample was blood. In nucleotides, the sequence is TGTGCCAGCAGTTACTCGAGGGTCGGAGCGGGAGGAGGAAACGAGCAGTACTTC. The resulting protein is CASSYSRVGAGGGNEQYF.